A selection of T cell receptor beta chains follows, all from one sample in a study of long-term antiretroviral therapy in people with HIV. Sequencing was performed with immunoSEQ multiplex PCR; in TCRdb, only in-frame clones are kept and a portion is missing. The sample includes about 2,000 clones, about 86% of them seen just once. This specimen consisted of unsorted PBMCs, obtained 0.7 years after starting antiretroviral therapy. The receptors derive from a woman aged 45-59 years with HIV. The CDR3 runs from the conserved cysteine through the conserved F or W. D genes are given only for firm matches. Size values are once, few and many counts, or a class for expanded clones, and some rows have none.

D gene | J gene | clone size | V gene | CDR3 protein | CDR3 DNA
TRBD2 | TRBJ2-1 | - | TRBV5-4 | CASSFPGLAGGRFVNNEQFF | TGTGCCAGCAGCTTCCCGGGACTAGCGGGGGGGCGGTTCGTCAACAATGAGCAGTTCTTC
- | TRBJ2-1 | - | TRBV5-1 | CASSLLISNNEQFF | TGCGCCAGCAGCCTATTGATTTCGAACAATGAGCAGTTCTTC
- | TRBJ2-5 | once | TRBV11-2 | CASSLARRTQYF | TGTGCCAGCAGCTTAGCCCGCCGAACCCAGTACTTC
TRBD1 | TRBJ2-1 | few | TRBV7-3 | CASSRQGAGEQFF | TGTGCCAGCAGCAGACAGGGGGCGGGTGAGCAGTTCTTC
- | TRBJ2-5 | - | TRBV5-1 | CASSFTGQETQYF | TGCGCCAGCAGCTTTACAGGGCAAGAGACCCAGTACTTC
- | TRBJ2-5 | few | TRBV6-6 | CASRLAQGLQETQYF | TGTGCCAGCAGGTTGGCGCAGGGTCTCCAAGAGACCCAGTACTTC
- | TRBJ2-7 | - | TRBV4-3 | CASSQEGFGISSYEQYF | TGCGCCAGCAGCCAAGAGGGTTTCGGGATTAGCTCCTACGAGCAGTACTTC
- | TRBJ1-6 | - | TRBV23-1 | CASSLETGRRYNSPLHF | TGCGCCAGCAGTCTGGAGACGGGGCGGCGGTATAATTCACCCCTCCACTTT
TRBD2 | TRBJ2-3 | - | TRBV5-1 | CASSLTGLAGAPLLDTQYF | TGCGCCAGCAGCTTGACCGGACTAGCGGGGGCCCCCCTCCTCGATACGCAGTATTTT
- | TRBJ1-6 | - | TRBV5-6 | CASSLLGGDLRYNSPLHF | TGTGCCAGCAGCTTGTTGGGGGGGGACCTGCGCTATAATTCACCCCTCCACTTT
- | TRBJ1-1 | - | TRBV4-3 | CASSQDQGSNTEAFF | TGCGCCAGCAGCCAAGATCAGGGATCGAACACTGAAGCTTTCTTT
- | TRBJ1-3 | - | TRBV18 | CASSPAPGMAGNTIYF | TGTGCCAGCTCACCAGCGCCAGGGATGGCTGGAAACACCATATATTTT
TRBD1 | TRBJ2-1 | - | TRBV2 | CASGDRRTYNEQFF | TGTGCCAGCGGGGACAGGCGTACCTACAATGAGCAGTTCTTC
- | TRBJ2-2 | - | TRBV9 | CASSAPGQRPTGELFF | TGTGCCAGCAGCGCACCAGGACAGCGCCCCACCGGGGAGCTGTTTTTT
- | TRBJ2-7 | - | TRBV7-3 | CASSLSAGYEQYF | TGTGCCAGCAGCTTATCGGCTGGCTACGAGCAGTACTTC
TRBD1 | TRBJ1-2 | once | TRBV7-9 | CASSLGQVNYGYTF | TGTGCCAGCAGCCTCGGACAGGTGAACTATGGCTACACCTTC
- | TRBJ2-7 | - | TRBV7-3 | CASSRAGGGKQYF | TGTGCCAGCAGCCGTGCAGGGGGAGGGAAGCAGTACTTC
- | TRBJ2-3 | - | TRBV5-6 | CASSLASPDTQYF | TGTGCCAGCAGCTTGGCTAGTCCAGATACGCAGTATTTT
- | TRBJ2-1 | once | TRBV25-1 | CASNMGSEQFF | TGTGCCAGCAACATGGGGAGTGAGCAGTTCTTC
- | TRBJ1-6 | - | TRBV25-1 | CASSVDKDSPLHF | TGTGCCAGCAGTGTAGACAAGGATTCACCCCTCCACTTT
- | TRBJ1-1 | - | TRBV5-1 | CASSLAGGEAFF | TGCGCCAGCAGCTTGGCCGGGGGTGAAGCTTTCTTT
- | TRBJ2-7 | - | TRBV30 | CAWGDTTIPYEQYF | TGTGCCTGGGGGGACACAACAATTCCCTACGAGCAGTACTTC
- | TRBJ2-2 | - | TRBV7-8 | CASSLYGQLNTGELFF | TGTGCCAGCAGCTTATATGGGCAGTTAAACACCGGGGAGCTGTTTTTT
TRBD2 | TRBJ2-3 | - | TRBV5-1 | CASSREGLAGLSGTDTQYF | TGCGCCAGCAGTCGTGAGGGACTAGCGGGGCTCTCTGGCACAGATACGCAGTATTTT
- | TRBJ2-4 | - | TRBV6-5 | CASSYRGGQRNIQYF | TGTGCCAGCAGTTACCGTGGGGGACAAAGAAACATTCAGTACTTC
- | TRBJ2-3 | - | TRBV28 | CASSLRFRGTDTQYF | TGTGCCAGCAGCCTCAGGTTCCGCGGCACAGATACGCAGTATTTT
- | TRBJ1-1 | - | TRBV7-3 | CASSLDGGRSTEAFF | TGTGCCAGCAGCTTAGACGGGGGCCGGAGCACTGAAGCTTTCTTT
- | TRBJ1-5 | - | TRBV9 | CASSTTGYNQPQHF | TGTGCCAGCAGCACAACAGGGTACAATCAGCCCCAGCATTTT
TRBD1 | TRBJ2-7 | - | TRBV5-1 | CASSPQGAKDEQYF | TGCGCCAGCAGCCCCCAGGGGGCTAAAGACGAGCAGTACTTC
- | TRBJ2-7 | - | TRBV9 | CASSAGWGSTYEQYF | TGTGCCAGCAGCGCTGGGTGGGGGTCGACCTACGAGCAGTACTTC
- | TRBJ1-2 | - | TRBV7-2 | CASSLVGGNYGYTF | TGTGCCAGCAGCTTAGTAGGGGGGAACTATGGCTACACCTTC
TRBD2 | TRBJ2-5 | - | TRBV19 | CASSPSGGAPETQYF | TGTGCCAGTAGTCCGAGCGGGGGGGCCCCGGAGACCCAGTACTTC
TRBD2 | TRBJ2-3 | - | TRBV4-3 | CASSQDPSGVPDTQYF | TGCGCCAGCAGCCAAGATCCTAGCGGGGTACCAGATACGCAGTATTTT
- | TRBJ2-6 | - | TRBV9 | CASSVTTGANVLTF | TGTGCCAGCAGCGTAACTACTGGGGCCAACGTCCTGACTTTC
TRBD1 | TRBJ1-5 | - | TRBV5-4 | CASSLGPTGAGQPQHF | TGTGCCAGCAGCTTGGGGCCCACAGGGGCAGGACAGCCCCAGCATTTT
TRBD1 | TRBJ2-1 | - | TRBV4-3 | CASSLIQGAGDEQFF | TGCGCCAGCAGCCTAATACAGGGGGCTGGCGATGAGCAGTTCTTC
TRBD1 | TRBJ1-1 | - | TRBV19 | CASSTVGQGTEAFF | TGTGCCAGTAGTACCGTCGGACAGGGCACTGAAGCTTTCTTT
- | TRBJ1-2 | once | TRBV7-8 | CASSIRELYGYTF | TGTGCCAGCAGCATCCGTGAACTCTATGGCTACACCTTC
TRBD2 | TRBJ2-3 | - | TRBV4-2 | CASSNLGTGGALTDTQYF | TGTGCCAGCAGCAACCTAGGGACGGGGGGGGCCCTCACAGATACGCAGTATTTT